This T cell receptor beta chain is from a study of shared clonotypes between healthy human individuals. At the level of the study: Those who served as donors were a couple of women and a few men between the ages of 18 and 49. Study-level results: Sampling covered nothing but blood. Tissue TCR repertoires likely differ from those found in blood. Clonotype sharing among donors was thought likely to change with sequencing depth.

The assay was immunoSEQ multiplex PCR, and TCRdb's table has in-frame clones only and misses some. The sample carries under 1,100,000 clones, under 80% recorded once. The germline V gene has CDR1 SEHNR and CDR2 FQNEAQ (reference sequence). Deletions cut 2 bases from V and 6 bases from J, with 14 bases between. The CDR3 runs to 15 residues. On this clone itself: Its antigen is unknown.

The V and J genes are TRBV7-9 and TRBJ2-1; D unresolved. The TCR originated in a man between 18 and 35 years old in good health. Sequencing was done on a sample of memory CD4+ T cells sorted from blood. The subset denotes: CD45RA-negative fraction. The DNA of the CDR3 is TGTGCCAGCAGCTTATGGCAGAATCAAGTCAATGAGCAGTTCTTC. It specifies CASSLWQNQVNEQFF.